The clone carrying this T cell receptor (beta chain) rates as large (0.1 to 1%). The antigen is unknown. The memory fraction was CD4+CD45RO+CD25- cells. Findings and caveats of the study: Naive CD4+ cells shared 10% to 15% of tumor Treg sequences. Tumor Tregs overlapped most with tumor, then blood, naive CD4+ cells. In terms of TCR gene usage, tumor memory CD4+ T cells clustered together with blood and lymph node memory CD4+ cells, as well as with lymph node naive CD4+ cells.

The CDR3 is made up of 12 amino acids. V shed 3 bases and J shed 5 bases, with 7 bases lying between them. TRBV12-4/TRBJ1-2 clonotypes were amplified with adaptor-ligated barcode primers. TCRdb reprocessed the multiplex PCR reads via MiXCR and lists one record per CDR3 protein. The sample lists a few hundred distinct CDR3 sequences, under 30% seen once, with about 22% in the top ten. The sequenced sample consisted of memory CD4+ T cells sorted from blood. Subset indicated: memory CD4+ T cells, CD4+CD45RO+CD25-. This clonotype was sampled from a female donor with breast cancer. This chain connects TRBV12-3 or TRBV12-4 to TRBJ1-2, with D hard to call. The CDR3, as DNA: TGTGCCAGCAGTTTTACGGCGTATGGCTACACCTTC. It encodes CASSFTAYGYTF.